The sequence of this T cell receptor (beta chain) was determined in a study of blood T cell repertoires in COVID-19. Adults between about 18 and 95 years of age took part from 20 to 25 US areas. Two negative PCRs, clearance, or symptom resolution characterized the recovered Cohort 3 donors. CDR1 and CDR2 (germline): MNHEY, SMNVEV (reference sequence). The CDR3 is 19 residues long. Trimming removed 6 bases from V and 5 bases from J; junction bases left unmatched: 15. Libraries were prepared by immunoSEQ multiplex PCR; TCRdb keeps only in-frame clonotypes and omits some of them. The sample contains 140,000 to 150,000 clones, 75% to 90% of which appear only once.

The specimen sequenced was PBMCs or T cells enriched from blood (not recorded which). The chain recombines TRBV27 with TRBJ2-2; 13 nucleotides align to TRBD2. This receptor was taken from a man aged 45 to 65 who had recovered from COVID-19. The CDR3 sequence: CASSPHLVLAGGPTGELFF. CDR3 coding DNA: TGTGCCAGCAGCCCTCACCTTGTACTAGCGGGGGGGCCGACCGGGGAGCTGTTTTTT.